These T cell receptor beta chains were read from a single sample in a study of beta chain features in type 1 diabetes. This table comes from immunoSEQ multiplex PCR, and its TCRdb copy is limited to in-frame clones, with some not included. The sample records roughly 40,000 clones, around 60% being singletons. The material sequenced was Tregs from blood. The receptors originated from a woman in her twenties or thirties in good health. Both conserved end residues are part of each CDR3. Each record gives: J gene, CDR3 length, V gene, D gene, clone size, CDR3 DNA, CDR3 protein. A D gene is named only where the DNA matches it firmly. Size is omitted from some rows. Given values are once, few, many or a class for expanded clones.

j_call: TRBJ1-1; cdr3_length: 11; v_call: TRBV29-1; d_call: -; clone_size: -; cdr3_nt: TGCAGCGTCAGCGGGGGGACTGAAGCTTTCTTT; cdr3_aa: CSVSGGTEAFF
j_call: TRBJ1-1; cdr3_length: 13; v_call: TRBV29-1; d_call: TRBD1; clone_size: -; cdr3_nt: TGCAGCGCCCAGGACAGGGGTAGCACTGAAGCTTTCTTT; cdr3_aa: CSAQDRGSTEAFF
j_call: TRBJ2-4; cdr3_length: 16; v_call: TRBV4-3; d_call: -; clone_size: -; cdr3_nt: TGCGCCAGCAGCCAAGAACTCCTAGCGCCCAAAAACATTCAGTACTTC; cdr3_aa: CASSQELLAPKNIQYF
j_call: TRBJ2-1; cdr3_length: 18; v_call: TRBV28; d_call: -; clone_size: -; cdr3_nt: TGTGCCAGCAGTTTAGGGTTTTTGAGGGGGAGCTCCTACAATGAGCAGTTCTTC; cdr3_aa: CASSLGFLRGSSYNEQFF
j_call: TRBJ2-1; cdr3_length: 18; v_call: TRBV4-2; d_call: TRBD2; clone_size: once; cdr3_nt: TGTGCCAGCAGCCAAGATCAGTCTAGCGGGAGCTCCTACAATGAGCAGTTCTTC; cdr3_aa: CASSQDQSSGSSYNEQFF
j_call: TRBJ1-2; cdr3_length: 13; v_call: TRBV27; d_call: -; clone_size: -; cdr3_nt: TGTGCCAGCAGTTTTAACAGGGTGGGCGGCTACACCTTC; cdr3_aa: CASSFNRVGGYTF
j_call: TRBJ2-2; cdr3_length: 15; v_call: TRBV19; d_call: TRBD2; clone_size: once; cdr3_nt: TGTGCCAGTTTAGGACTAGCGGGGAACACCGGGGAGCTGTTTTTT; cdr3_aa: CASLGLAGNTGELFF
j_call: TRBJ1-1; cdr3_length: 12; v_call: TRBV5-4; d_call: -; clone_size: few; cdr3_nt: TGTGCCAGCAGCTTGGACGGCAGGGGAGCTTTCTTT; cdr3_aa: CASSLDGRGAFF
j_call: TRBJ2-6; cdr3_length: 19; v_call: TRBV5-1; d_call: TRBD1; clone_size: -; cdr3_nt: TGCGCCAGCAGCCTGACCATCGGGACAGGGTTCTCTGGGGCCAACGTCCTGACTTTC; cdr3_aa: CASSLTIGTGFSGANVLTF
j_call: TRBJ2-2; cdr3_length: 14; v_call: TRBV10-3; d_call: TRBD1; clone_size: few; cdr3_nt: TGTGCCACGTCCGGGACAGGGTACACCGGGGAGCTGTTTTTT; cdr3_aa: CATSGTGYTGELFF
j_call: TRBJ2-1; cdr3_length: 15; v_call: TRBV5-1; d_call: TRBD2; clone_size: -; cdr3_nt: TGCGCCAGCAGCTCTACTAGCGGGAGCTACAATGAGCAGTTCTTC; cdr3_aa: CASSSTSGSYNEQFF
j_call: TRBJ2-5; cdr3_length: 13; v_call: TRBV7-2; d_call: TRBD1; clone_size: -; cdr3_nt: TGTGCCAGCAGCTTAACAGGGGGGGAGACCCAGTACTTC; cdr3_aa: CASSLTGGETQYF
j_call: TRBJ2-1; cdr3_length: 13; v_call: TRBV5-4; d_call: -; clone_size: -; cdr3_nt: TGTGCCAGCAGCTTATCAGCAGGCAATGAGCAGTTCTTC; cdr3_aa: CASSLSAGNEQFF
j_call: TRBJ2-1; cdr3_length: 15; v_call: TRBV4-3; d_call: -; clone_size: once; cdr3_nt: TGCGCCAGCAGCCAAGAAATCGGGAGTGTGCGGGAGCAGTTCTTC; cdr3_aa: CASSQEIGSVREQFF
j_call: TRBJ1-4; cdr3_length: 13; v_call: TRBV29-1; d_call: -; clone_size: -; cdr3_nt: TGCAGCGTTTACCCAGGATCTAATGAAAAACTGTTTTTT; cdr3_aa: CSVYPGSNEKLFF
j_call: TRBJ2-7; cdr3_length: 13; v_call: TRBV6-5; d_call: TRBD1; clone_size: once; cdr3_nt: TGTGCCAGCCGGGACAGGGATCGCTACGAGCAGTACTTC; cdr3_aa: CASRDRDRYEQYF
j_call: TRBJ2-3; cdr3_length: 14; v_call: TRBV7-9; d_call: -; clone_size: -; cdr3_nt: TGTGCCAGCAGCTTAACGATCGGGGCAGATACGCAGTATTTT; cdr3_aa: CASSLTIGADTQYF
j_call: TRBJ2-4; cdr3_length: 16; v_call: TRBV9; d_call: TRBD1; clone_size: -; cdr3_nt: TGTGCCAGCAGCGGGGGGACAGGGGGCATCGGAAACATTCAGTACTTC; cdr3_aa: CASSGGTGGIGNIQYF
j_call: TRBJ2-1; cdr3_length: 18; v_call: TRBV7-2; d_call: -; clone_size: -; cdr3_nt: TGTGCCAGCAGCTTACAGCGAAGCGCTCGCGGGACAGAGGGTGAGCAGTTCTTC; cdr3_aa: CASSLQRSARGTEGEQFF
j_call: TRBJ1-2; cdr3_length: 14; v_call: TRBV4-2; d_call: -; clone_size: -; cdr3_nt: TGTGCCAGCAGCCAACCCCTCGGAACAGAAAGCTACACCTTC; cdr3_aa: CASSQPLGTESYTF
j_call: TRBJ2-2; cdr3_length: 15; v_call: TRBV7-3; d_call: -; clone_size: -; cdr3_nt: TGTGCCAGCAGCTTAAGTCGCCCGGGGAGTGGCGAGCTGTTTTTT; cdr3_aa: CASSLSRPGSGELFF
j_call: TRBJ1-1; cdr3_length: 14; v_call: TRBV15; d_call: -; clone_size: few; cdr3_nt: TGTGCCACCAGCAGAGGCGGCCTGAACACTGAAGCTTTCTTT; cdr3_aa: CATSRGGLNTEAFF
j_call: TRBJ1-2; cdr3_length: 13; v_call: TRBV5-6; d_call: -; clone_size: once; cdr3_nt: TGTGCCAGCAGGAAGGGAGGCGGCTATGGCTACACCTTC; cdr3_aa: CASRKGGGYGYTF
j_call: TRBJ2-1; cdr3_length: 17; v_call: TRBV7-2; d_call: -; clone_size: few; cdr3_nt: TGTGCCAGCAGCCCAAAAGTCATGAGAACTGCTTACAATGAGCAGTTCTTC; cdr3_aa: CASSPKVMRTAYNEQFF
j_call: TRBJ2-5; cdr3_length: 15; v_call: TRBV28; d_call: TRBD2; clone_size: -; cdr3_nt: TGTGCCAGCAACTTGTGGACTAGCGGGACAGAGACCCAGTACTTC; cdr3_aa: CASNLWTSGTETQYF